One and the same sample provided the 30 T cell receptor beta chains below, sequenced in a study of blood T cell repertoires in COVID-19. Only in-frame clones appear in the TCRdb table, and some are missing; sequencing was by immunoSEQ multiplex PCR. The data contain some 240,000 clones, 70% to 85% of them seen just once; the ten biggest clones take up approximately 1.3%. Sample: peripheral blood. These TCRs come from a middle-aged woman who had recovered from COVID-19.

The chain recombines TRBV6-6 with TRBJ1-1; 8 bases are shared with TRBD1. Germline V gives CDR1 MNHNY, CDR2 SVGAGI (reference sequence). J lost 4 bases, V lost 6 bases, and 7 bases had no gene match. CDR3 length equals 14 residues. This CDR3 reads CASSAGGSGTEAFF. The CDR3 region has the DNA TGTGCCAGCAGCGCAGGGGGCTCGGGCACTGAAGCTTTCTTT.

This rearrangement joins TRBV3-1 (or the pseudogene TRBV3-2) to TRBJ2-2; D might be TRBD2 (5 bases). Trimming removed 4 bases from V and 1 base from J, with 13 bases in between. Germline CDR1 reads LGHDT; CDR2 reads YNNKEL (reference sequence). The CDR3 has 16 amino acids. The CDR3 is CASSPSTNLNTGELFF. The CDR3 DNA reads as TGTGCCAGCAGCCCCTCGACTAACTTGAACACCGGGGAGCTGTTTTTT.

The chain links TRBV2 to TRBJ2-1; possible D gene TRBD1, 6 bases. Germline lookup yields CDR1 SNHLY and CDR2 FYNNEI. This CDR3 has 14 amino acids. Trimming pared 5 bases from V and 10 bases from J, leaving 18 bases between. In DNA form, the CDR3 reads TGTGCCAGCAGTCAGGACAGACCTTCGGGCGAGCAGTTCTTC. It specifies CASSQDRPSGEQFF.

The chain carries TRBV19 and TRBJ2-7; a possible D gene is TRBD1 (6 bases). V shed 4 bases and J shed 1 base, with 14 bases lying between them. The CDR3 totals 15 residues. Germline CDR1 reads LNHDA; CDR2 reads SQIVND (reference sequence). For the CDR3, the DNA is TGTGCCAGTAGTAACCAACAGGGTTATTCCTACGAGCAGTACTTC. Protein product: CASSNQQGYSYEQYF.

This chain uses TRBV27 with TRBJ1-6; D gene unclear. The CDR3 length is 13 residues. Trimming removed 1 base at V and 11 bases at J, with 9 bases between. The germline V gene encodes CDR1 MNHEY and CDR2 SMNVEV (reference sequence). CDR3: CASSLLGSPPLHF. In DNA form, the CDR3 reads TGTGCCAGCAGTTTATTGGGGAGTCCACCCCTCCACTTT.

This clone occurred a few times. This chain links TRBV21-1 with TRBJ1-2. TRBV21-1 is a known pseudogene. The CDR3 loop spans 13 amino acids. The CDR3 DNA reads as TGTGCCAGCAGCAAAGAGGGAGACTATGGCTACACCTTC. Translating gives CASSKEGDYGYTF.

The chain carries TRBV2 and TRBJ1-2; D remains ambiguous. The ends were cut back, 5 bases at V and 7 bases at J, with 14 bases in the middle. CDR1 and CDR2 from the germline V gene are SNHLY and FYNNEI. This CDR3 has 13 residues. The CDR3 DNA reads as TGTGCCAGCAGTAGTGAGGGAAATTCTGGCTACACCTTC. Amino acids: CASSSEGNSGYTF. The variable domain in full, with the rest retrieved from reference TRBV2 and TRBJ1-2, is EPEVTQTPSHQVTQMGQEVILRCVPISNHLYFYWYRQILGQKVEFLVSFYNNEISEKSEIFDDQFSVERPDGSNFTLKIRSTKLEDSAMYFCASSSEGNSGYTFGSGTRLTVV.

The chain uses TRBV5-1 and TRBJ1-2; D uncertain. Between the trimmed V and J ends, which lost 0 bases and 1 base, there was a span of 22 bases. The germline CDR1 and CDR2 sequences are SGHRS and YFSETQ. CDR3 size: 19 residues. As DNA, the CDR3 is TGCGCCAGCAGCTTGGGGGTAGTGGTGGTGGGCGAAGGTAACTATGGCTACACCTTC. Protein sequence: CASSLGVVVVGEGNYGYTF.

The V call is TRBV7-9, the J call TRBJ1-1; 11 nucleotides line up with TRBD1. Germline V gives CDR1 SEHNR, CDR2 FQNEAQ (reference sequence). V trimming: 6 bases; J trimming: 7 bases; junction bases outside the gene matches: 7. This CDR3 has 14 residues. CDR3 sequence: CASSPGQGAFEAFF. The CDR3 nucleotides read TGTGCCAGCAGTCCCGGACAGGGGGCGTTTGAAGCTTTCTTT.

The chain is built from TRBV5-1 and TRBJ2-2; 11 bases agree with TRBD2. V shed 3 bases, J shed 6 bases, and the junction held 7 bases outside the gene matches. The CDR3 is 16 residues long. Germline V CDR1 and CDR2: SGHRS, YFSETQ. CDR3 amino acids: CASSSLAGGRAGELFF. The CDR3 coding sequence is TGCGCCAGCAGCTCATTAGCGGGGGGGCGCGCCGGGGAGCTGTTTTTT.

The V and J genes are TRBV6-5 and TRBJ1-2; maybe TRBD1 (6 bases). CDR1 is MNHEY, CDR2 SVGAGI, per germline. The V end was cut by 5 bases, the J end by 5 bases, with 15 bases between. CDR3 length: 14 amino acids. The chain's CDR3 is CASSPPGQFYGYTF. CDR3 coding DNA: TGTGCCAGCAGTCCTCCAGGACAGTTTTATGGCTACACCTTC.

The chain is built from TRBV4-2 and TRBJ1-2; unclear D gene. This CDR3 comprises 15 residues. V lost 0 bases and J lost 0, with 8 bases in between. Germline V gene sequence: CDR1 LGHNA, CDR2 YNFKEQ. The CDR3 nucleotides are TGTGCCAGCAGCCAAGAGACGACATCTAACTATGGCTACACCTTC. Protein sequence: CASSQETTSNYGYTF.

This chain uses TRBV6-6 with TRBJ1-6; D is undetermined. This CDR3 is 15 amino acids long. Trimming stripped 4 bases from V and 2 bases from J, with 9 bases between. Looked up from germline, CDR1 is MNHNY and CDR2 is SVGAGI (reference sequence). This CDR3 reads CASSSEGPYNSPLHF. DNA of the CDR3: TGTGCCAGCAGTTCCGAGGGCCCCTATAATTCACCCCTCCACTTT.

The rearrangement uses TRBV7-2 and TRBJ1-2, with 10 positions matching TRBD1. With 0 bases clipped from V and 8 bases from J, the junction kept 3 bases outside the gene matches. The CDR3 has 14 amino acids. Per the germline V gene, CDR1 is SGHTA and CDR2 is FQGNSA. Here the CDR3 reads CASSLATGGGGYTF. Here the CDR3 DNA reads TGTGCCAGCAGCTTAGCGACAGGGGGCGGAGGCTACACCTTC.

V usage is TRBV19 and J usage is TRBJ1-4, with D unclear. Per germline, CDR1 LNHDA and CDR2 SQIVND (reference sequence). This CDR3 contains 14 residues. With 3 bases removed from V and 3 bases from J, the gap between germline ends came to 8 bases. CDR3 sequence: CASSISLANEKLFF. DNA for the CDR3: TGTGCCAGTAGTATTTCACTGGCTAATGAAAAACTGTTTTTT.

CDR3 region: CASSPSAGGSYEQYF. Written as DNA, the CDR3 is TGTGCCAGCAGCCCATCCGCGGGGGGCTCCTACGAGCAGTACTTC. This rearrangement joins TRBV7-9 to TRBJ2-7; 8 bases line up with TRBD2. V shed 5 bases, J shed 0 bases, and the junction held 6 bases outside the gene matches. This CDR3 has 15 amino acids. The germline gives CDR1 SEHNR, CDR2 FQNEAQ (reference sequence).

This clone was found once. The chain combines TRBV12-3 or TRBV12-4 with TRBJ2-1; possibly TRBD2 for D (6 bases). This CDR3 has 12 amino acids. The V end was cut by 6 bases, the J end by 7 bases, with 10 bases between. The CDR3 loop reads CASRTGANEQFF. The DNA for the CDR3 is TGTGCCAGCAGAACGGGAGCGAATGAGCAGTTCTTC.

The rearrangement links TRBV12-3 or TRBV12-4 to TRBJ2-2; maybe TRBD1 (5 bases). The V and J ends lost 6 bases and 4 bases respectively, with 9 bases between them. CDR3 length equals 13 residues. CDR3 sequence reads: CASSQDTTGELFF. The CDR3, as DNA: TGTGCCAGCAGCCAGGACACCACCGGGGAGCTGTTTTTT.

The gene calls are TRBV3-1 (or the pseudogene TRBV3-2) and TRBJ1-2; D uncertain. The CDR3 extends over 14 amino acids. The germline V gene encodes CDR1 LGHDT and CDR2 YNNKEL (reference sequence). V lost 2 bases to trimming and J lost 0 bases, with 7 bases between them. The DNA of the CDR3 is TGTGCCAGCAGCCAACTGTCGGCTAACTATGGCTACACCTTC. Amino acid sequence: CASSQLSANYGYTF.

The V gene is TRBV18, the J gene TRBJ1-1; a weak D match, TRBD1 (5 bases). The CDR3 is made up of 14 amino acids. Germline V gene data show CDR1 as KGHSH and CDR2 as LQKENI. V was cut by 4 bases and J by 4 bases, with 13 bases left in between. CDR3 residues: CASSRQGGGTEAFF. As DNA, the CDR3 is TGTGCCAGCTCACGTCAGGGAGGCGGCACTGAAGCTTTCTTT.

The chain employs TRBV3-1 (or the pseudogene TRBV3-2) and TRBJ2-3, with TRBD2 identical over 13 bases. V was pared by 2 bases and J by 6 bases, with 2 bases of the junction left unmatched. Germline-derived CDR1 and CDR2 are LGHDT and YNNKEL (reference sequence). The CDR3 totals 15 residues. The CDR3, as DNA: TGTGCCAGCAGCCAACAACTAGCGGGGGGGGATACGCAGTATTTT. Protein: CASSQQLAGGDTQYF.

The rearrangement joins TRBV3-1 (or the pseudogene TRBV3-2) to TRBJ2-3; D unresolved. This CDR3 is 15 amino acids long. The V end was cut by 1 base, the J end by 0 bases, with 8 bases between. The germline V gene has CDR1 LGHDT and CDR2 YNNKEL (reference sequence). CDR3 DNA sequence: TGTGCCAGCAGCCAAGGGCAGACTAGCACAGATACGCAGTATTTT. This gives the protein CASSQGQTSTDTQYF.

J is TRBJ1-4 and V is TRBV6-6; possibly TRBD1 for D (6 bases). CDR3 length equals 16 residues. CDR1 and CDR2 (germline): MNHNY, SVGAGI (reference sequence). V lost 5 bases to trimming and J lost 2 bases, with 15 bases between them. CDR3 nucleotide sequence: TGTGCCAGCAGTAAGGGGGGGGCTTCGACTAATGAAAAACTGTTTTTT. Its translation: CASSKGGASTNEKLFF.

This clone was recorded only once. The chain combines TRBV18 with TRBJ2-6; the match to TRBD2 covers 11 bases. V trimming: 2 bases; J trimming: 0 bases; junction bases outside the gene matches: 3. Germline assignment: CDR1 KGHSH and CDR2 LQKENI. The CDR3 consists of 18 residues. The CDR3 nucleotides are TGTGCCAGCTCACCATTGCTAGCGGGGGGCTCTGGGGCCAACGTCCTGACTTTC. Protein sequence: CASSPLLAGGSGANVLTF.

Turning to this clone: Other DNA sequences in this sample translate to the same CDR3. V gene TRBV11-3 combines with J gene TRBJ1-1; D gene uncertain. The V end was cut by 4 bases, the J end by 3 bases, with 9 bases between. Per germline, CDR1 SGHNT and CDR2 YENEEA. The CDR3 consists of 13 residues. The CDR3 reads CASSSQSDTEAFF. The CDR3 nucleotides read TGTGCCAGCAGCTCACAGTCGGACACTGAAGCTTTCTTT.

The chain links TRBV28 to TRBJ2-5; D call uncertain. Trimming shortened V by 2 bases and J by 3 bases, and 4 bases separated the two germline ends. The CDR3 totals 12 residues. The germline CDR1 and CDR2 sequences are MDHEN and SYDVKM. The CDR3 protein is CASSLQEETQYF. CDR3 DNA: TGTGCCAGCAGTTTACAGGAAGAGACCCAGTACTTC.

V is TRBV5-1 and J is TRBJ2-3, with TRBD2 matching over 8 bases. V gave up 5 bases and J gave up 4 bases; unmatched junction bases: 9. CDR3 length equals 15 residues. Germline CDR1 is SGHRS and CDR2 is YFSETQ. CDR3 nucleotides: TGCGCCAGCAGACAAATAGCGGGGCCGGCAGATACGCAGTATTTT. Translation gives CASRQIAGPADTQYF.

In DNA form, the CDR3 reads TGTGCCAGTAGTAGGGACAGGGTACCCACTGAAGCTTTCTTT. Its protein product is CASSRDRVPTEAFF. The chain links TRBV19 to TRBJ1-1; TRBD1 aligns across 9 bases. Unmatched junction bases numbered 4, after V lost 4 bases and J lost 4 bases. Germline V lookup: CDR1 LNHDA, CDR2 SQIVND (reference sequence). The CDR3 consists of 14 residues.

The rearrangement uses TRBV5-1 and TRBJ2-5; TRBD1 aligns across 7 bases. The germline V gene encodes CDR1 SGHRS and CDR2 YFSETQ. The CDR3 loop spans 15 amino acids. V was clipped by 0 bases and J by 4 bases; unmatched bases: 6. In DNA form, the CDR3 reads TGCGCCAGCAGCTTGGGAGACAGGGTGGGAGAGACCCAGTACTTC. Protein: CASSLGDRVGETQYF.

The chain combines TRBV19 with TRBJ2-7; TRBD1 agrees at 7 bases. The V gene end was trimmed by 4 bases and the J gene end by 4 bases; junction bases not matched to a gene: 10. This CDR3 has 15 residues. The germline V gene has CDR1 LNHDA and CDR2 SQIVND (reference sequence). CDR3: CASSRDPGQLYEQYF. The CDR3 coding sequence is TGTGCCAGTAGTAGAGACCCGGGACAGCTATACGAGCAGTACTTC.